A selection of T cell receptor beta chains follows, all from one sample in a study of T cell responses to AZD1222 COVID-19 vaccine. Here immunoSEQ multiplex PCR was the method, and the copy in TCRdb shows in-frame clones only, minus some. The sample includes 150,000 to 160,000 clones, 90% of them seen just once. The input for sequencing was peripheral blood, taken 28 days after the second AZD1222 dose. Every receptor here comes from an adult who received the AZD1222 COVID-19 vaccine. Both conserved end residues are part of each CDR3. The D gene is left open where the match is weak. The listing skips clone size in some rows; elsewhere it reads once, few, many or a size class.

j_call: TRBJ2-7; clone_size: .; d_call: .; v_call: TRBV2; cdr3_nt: TGTGCCAGCGGGTTAGAGGGGACCCACGAGCAGTACTTC; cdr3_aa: CASGLEGTHEQYF
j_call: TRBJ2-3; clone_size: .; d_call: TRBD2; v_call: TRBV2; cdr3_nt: TGTGCCAGCATACCGACTAGCGGAATCACAGATACGCAGTATTTT; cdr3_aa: CASIPTSGITDTQYF
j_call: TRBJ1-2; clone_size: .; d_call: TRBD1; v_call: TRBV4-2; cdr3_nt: TGTGCCAGTACCGGGACAGCGATGCAGAAAGCCCCAGGCTACACCTTC; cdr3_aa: CASTGTAMQKAPGYTF
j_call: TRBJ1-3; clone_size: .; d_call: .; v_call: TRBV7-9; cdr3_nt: TGTGCCAGCAGCCCGGTGGGGGGGGCTGGAAACACCATATATTTT; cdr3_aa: CASSPVGGAGNTIYF
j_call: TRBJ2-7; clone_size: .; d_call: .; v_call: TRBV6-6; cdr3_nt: TGTGCCAGCAGTTACTCTCAGGATGGCGAGCAGTACTTC; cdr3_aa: CASSYSQDGEQYF
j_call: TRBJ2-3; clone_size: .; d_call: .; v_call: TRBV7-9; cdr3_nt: TGTGCCAGCAGCGCCCGTAAAGCTGGGTTCAGGACAGATACGCAGTATTTT; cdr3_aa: CASSARKAGFRTDTQYF
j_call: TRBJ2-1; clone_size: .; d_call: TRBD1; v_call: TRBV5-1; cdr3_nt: TGCGCCAGCAGCTTGACCTTACAGGGGGGACATGAGCAGTTCTTC; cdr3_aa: CASSLTLQGGHEQFF
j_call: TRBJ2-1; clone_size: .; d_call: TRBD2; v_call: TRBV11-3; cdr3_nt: TGTGCCAGCAGCTTGCGAGGTAGCGGGGGCAATGAGCAGTTCTTC; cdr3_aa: CASSLRGSGGNEQFF
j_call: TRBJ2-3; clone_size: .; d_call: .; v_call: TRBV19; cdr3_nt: TGTGCCAGTAGTACAGTACAGGGAAGAGCAGATACGCAGTATTTT; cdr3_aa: CASSTVQGRADTQYF
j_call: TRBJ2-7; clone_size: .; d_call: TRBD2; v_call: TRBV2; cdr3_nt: TGTGCCAGCAGTGAAGCGCGGCTAGCGGGGGCGGATGAGCAGTACTTC; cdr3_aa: CASSEARLAGADEQYF
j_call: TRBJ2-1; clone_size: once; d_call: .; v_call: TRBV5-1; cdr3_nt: TGCGCCAGCAGCGAACCAGGTGCGGTGTTCTTC; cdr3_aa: CASSEPGAVFF
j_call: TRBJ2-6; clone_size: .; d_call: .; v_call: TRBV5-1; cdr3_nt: TGCGCCAGCAGCTTTAACAGGGAAACCTCTGGGGCCAACGTCCTGACTTTC; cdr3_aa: CASSFNRETSGANVLTF
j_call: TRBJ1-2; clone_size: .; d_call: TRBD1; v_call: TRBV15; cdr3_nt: TGTGCCACCAGCAGACGCCGGGGACAGGGGGAGAGGGGCTACACCTTC; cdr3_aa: CATSRRRGQGERGYTF
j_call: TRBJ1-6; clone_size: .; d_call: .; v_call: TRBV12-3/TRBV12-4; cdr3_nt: TGTGCCAGCACTTGGGAGGTCTGGTCACCCCTCCACTTT; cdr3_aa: CASTWEVWSPLHF
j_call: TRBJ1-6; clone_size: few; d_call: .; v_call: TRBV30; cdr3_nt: TGTGCCTGGAGTGTCAGGGATAATTCACCCCTCCACTTT; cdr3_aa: CAWSVRDNSPLHF